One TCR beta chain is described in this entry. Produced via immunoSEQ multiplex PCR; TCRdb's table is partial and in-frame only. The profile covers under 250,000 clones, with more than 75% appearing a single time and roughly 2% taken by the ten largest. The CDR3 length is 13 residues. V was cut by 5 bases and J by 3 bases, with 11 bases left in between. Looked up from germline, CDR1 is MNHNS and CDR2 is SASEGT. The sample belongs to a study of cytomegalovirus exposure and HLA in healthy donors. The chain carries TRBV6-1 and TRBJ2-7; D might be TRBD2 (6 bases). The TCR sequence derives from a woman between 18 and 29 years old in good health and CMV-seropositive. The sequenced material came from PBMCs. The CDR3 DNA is TGTGCCAGCAGTTTCTTGGAGGGCTACGAGCAGTACTTC. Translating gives CASSFLEGYEQYF.